This TCR beta chain stems from a study of cytomegalovirus exposure and HLA in healthy donors. Study results and caveats: Common viral pathogens seemed to be connected with several of the most significant clusters, according to a later analysis.

The primer mix had 60 Vbeta and 13 Jbeta primers. Profiled with immunoSEQ multiplex PCR; TCRdb holds only in-frame clones, not every one. The table includes about 130,000 clones, around 77% detected once. Concerning this clone: Antigen unknown.

CDR3 length: 14 amino acids. The germline V gene encodes CDR1 GTSNPN and CDR2 SVGIG (reference sequence). The V and J ends lost 7 bases and 4 bases respectively, with 16 bases between them. This clonotype was sampled from a male donor in good health and CMV-seropositive. V is TRBV30 and J is TRBJ2-2, with D perhaps TRBD2 (6 bases). The sample taken for sequencing was PBMCs. The CDR3 nucleotides read TGTGCCTTCCGGGTGGTAGCGGTCACCGGGGAGCTGTTTTTT. The encoded protein is CAFRVVAVTGELFF.